Listed below are T cell receptor beta chains from one sample, sequenced in a study of shared clonotypes between healthy human individuals. Only in-frame clones appear in the TCRdb table, and some are missing; sequencing was by immunoSEQ multiplex PCR. The data show about 2.4 million clones, with over 85% seen just once and 0.36% held by the top ten. Source material: naive CD4+ T cells from PBMCs. The origin of the receptors is a man between 18 and 35 years old in good health. Some clones in this sample may be carry-over from other donors' samples. Both conserved end residues are part of each CDR3. A D gene is named only where the DNA matches it firmly. Only part of the rows carry a size: once, few, many, or a class if the clone is expanded.

j_gene | abundance | v_gene | d_gene | CDR3nt | CDR3aa
TRBJ1-5 | NA | TRBV7-9 | TRBD1 | TGTGCCAGCAGCCCAGGGGGCTCCCAGCCCCAGCATTTT | CASSPGGSQPQHF
TRBJ1-4 | NA | TRBV5-1 | TRBD1 | TGCGCCAGCAGCGTGACAGGGGAGGCTGAAAAACTGTTTTTT | CASSVTGEAEKLFF
TRBJ1-1 | few | TRBV30 | TRBD1 | TGTGCCTGGAGCCCAAGGGACAGGGGTCTACCTGAAGCTTTCTTT | CAWSPRDRGLPEAFF
TRBJ2-7 | NA | TRBV7-9 | TRBD2 | TGTGCCAGCAGCTTAGGGTGGACTAGCGGAGTCGCCTACGAGCAGTACTTC | CASSLGWTSGVAYEQYF
TRBJ2-1 | NA | TRBV2 | NA | TGTGCCAGCAGTGAATGGGGCCCAATCTACAATGAGCAGTTCTTC | CASSEWGPIYNEQFF
TRBJ1-1 | NA | TRBV28 | TRBD1 | TGTGCCAGCAGTAACGGACAGGCCACGACTGAAGCTTTCTTT | CASSNGQATTEAFF
TRBJ1-5 | NA | TRBV6-1 | TRBD1 | TGTGCCAGCAGTGAATCGACAGGGGCATGGCAGCCCCAGCATTTT | CASSESTGAWQPQHF
TRBJ2-4 | NA | TRBV2 | TRBD1 | TGTGCCAGCAGTGGGGACAGCAAAAACATTCAGTACTTC | CASSGDSKNIQYF
TRBJ1-6 | NA | TRBV14 | NA | TGTGCCAGCAGCCGACAGTCAACGGGGAATTCACCCCTCCACTTT | CASSRQSTGNSPLHF
TRBJ2-3 | NA | TRBV29-1 | NA | TGCAGCGGCCTGACCGGGGGCACAGATACGCAGTATTTT | CSGLTGGTDTQYF
TRBJ1-1 | NA | TRBV28 | NA | TGTGCCAGCAGTTTTCAACAGGGAGGCACTGAAGCTTTCTTT | CASSFQQGGTEAFF
TRBJ2-1 | NA | TRBV6-1 | NA | TGTGCCAGCAGTGAGGCTGAGGCGTCCTACAATGAGCAGTTCTTC | CASSEAEASYNEQFF
TRBJ1-4 | NA | TRBV5-6 | NA | TGTGCCAGCAGCAACTCGGGGGCAGCTAATGAAAAACTGTTTTTT | CASSNSGAANEKLFF
TRBJ2-7 | NA | TRBV30 | TRBD2 | TGTGCCTGGAGTACCGCGGGAGGGCCCTACGAGCAGTACTTC | CAWSTAGGPYEQYF
TRBJ2-4 | NA | TRBV28 | TRBD2 | TGTGCCAGCAGTTCCGGGGGGGGACAAACTATAGCCAAAAACATTCAGTACTTC | CASSSGGGQTIAKNIQYF
TRBJ2-3 | NA | TRBV27 | NA | TGTGCCAGCAGTTTTTCACAGATCCTTCCGCAGTATTTT | CASSFSQILPQYF
TRBJ2-5 | NA | TRBV6-5 | TRBD2 | TGTGCCAGCTCGACGGGGGGGACCCAGTACTTC | CASSTGGTQYF
TRBJ2-7 | NA | TRBV14 | NA | TGTGCCAGCAGTGATACTCCTCTCTACGAGCAGTACTTC | CASSDTPLYEQYF
TRBJ1-2 | NA | TRBV5-1 | NA | TGCGCCAGCAGCTCTCAGAGTCTCTATGGCTACACCTTC | CASSSQSLYGYTF
TRBJ1-2 | few | TRBV28 | NA | TGTGCCAGCACAGCGCTGAACTATGGCTACACCTTC | CASTALNYGYTF
TRBJ1-5 | NA | TRBV7-2 | NA | TGTGCCAGCAGCTCCAAGGTTATGGGGGGTGAGCCCCAGCATTTT | CASSSKVMGGEPQHF
TRBJ2-1 | NA | TRBV6-4 | TRBD2 | TGTGCCAGCCATTTCCCGGGACTAGCGCCGAGCTCCTACAATGAGCAGTTCTTC | CASHFPGLAPSSYNEQFF
TRBJ1-3 | NA | TRBV6-5 | TRBD1 | TGTGCCACCTCAAGGACAGGCCTCTCTGGAAACACCATATATTTT | CATSRTGLSGNTIYF
TRBJ1-2 | NA | TRBV7-2 | TRBD1 | TGTGCCAGCAGCCTAAAACAGGGGTCTAACTATGGCTACACCTTC | CASSLKQGSNYGYTF
TRBJ1-2 | NA | TRBV9 | NA | TGTGCCAGCAGCGTAGAGGGAGACCCTAACTATGGCTACACCTTC | CASSVEGDPNYGYTF
TRBJ2-5 | NA | TRBV10-3 | NA | TGTGCCATCAGTAATAGCCGGGCCAACCAAGAGACCCAGTACTTC | CAISNSRANQETQYF
TRBJ2-1 | NA | TRBV19 | NA | TGTGCCAGTAGCCCAGGACTATCACATCCACCTATATACAATGAGCAGTTCTTC | CASSPGLSHPPIYNEQFF
TRBJ2-6 | NA | TRBV18 | NA | TGTGCCAGCTCGGGCAGGGGCTCTGGGGCCAACGTCCTGACTTTC | CASSGRGSGANVLTF
TRBJ2-4 | NA | TRBV28 | NA | TGTGCCAGCAGTTTATTGATCCGGGACCAAAACATTCAGTACTTC | CASSLLIRDQNIQYF
TRBJ1-6 | NA | TRBV2 | NA | TGTGCCAGCAGCGTATACTCGGGGGGAAGTTCACCCCTCCACTTT | CASSVYSGGSSPLHF
TRBJ1-1 | NA | TRBV10-3 | TRBD1 | TGTGCCATCAGTTGGGACAGGGGCGAAGCTTTCTTT | CAISWDRGEAFF
TRBJ2-3 | NA | TRBV4-1 | TRBD1 | TGCGCCAGCAGCCAAGATCCCACAGGGGGCGTAACAGATACGCAGTATTTT | CASSQDPTGGVTDTQYF
TRBJ2-5 | NA | TRBV6-5 | NA | TGTGCCAGCAGCCGTCTCGGTGTCTTCCAAGAGACCCAGTACTTC | CASSRLGVFQETQYF
TRBJ1-4 | NA | TRBV28 | NA | TGTGCCAGCAGTTTAGTGGCACTGGAAAAACTGTTTTTT | CASSLVALEKLFF
TRBJ1-3 | NA | TRBV2 | NA | TGTGCCAGCGCCCCGCTCATCTCTGGAAACACCATATATTTT | CASAPLISGNTIYF
TRBJ1-4 | NA | TRBV4-1 | NA | TGCGCCAGCAGCCAAGGTGAAAAACTGTTTTTT | CASSQGEKLFF
TRBJ1-5 | NA | TRBV10-3 | NA | TGTGCCATCAGTGACCCTTCGACGGCGGGTCAGCCCCAGCATTTT | CAISDPSTAGQPQHF
TRBJ1-5 | once | TRBV28 | NA | TGTGCCAGCACCGACAGACCCAATCAGCCCCAGCATTTT | CASTDRPNQPQHF
TRBJ2-2 | once | TRBV27 | TRBD1 | TGTGCCAGCAGCAGGGACAGGGGGCCCGGGGAGCTGTTTTTT | CASSRDRGPGELFF
TRBJ2-7 | NA | TRBV28 | TRBD1 | TGTGCCAGCAACTCTCTCAGGGGGCTCACCGAGCAGTACTTC | CASNSLRGLTEQYF
TRBJ2-1 | NA | TRBV10-1 | TRBD2 | TGCGCCAGCAGTGATAAGCGGGGCTACAATGAGCAGTTCTTC | CASSDKRGYNEQFF
TRBJ2-2 | once | TRBV13 | TRBD2 | TGTGCCAGCCAAGCGGGACTTAACACCGGGGAGCTGTTTTTT | CASQAGLNTGELFF
TRBJ2-1 | NA | TRBV27 | TRBD2 | TGTGCCAGCAGTTCCGCTAGCGGGAGGGCCTACAATGAGCAGTTCTTC | CASSSASGRAYNEQFF
TRBJ2-3 | NA | TRBV7-2 | NA | TGTGCCAGCAGCTTAGGGACTAATAGAGATACGCAGTATTTT | CASSLGTNRDTQYF
TRBJ1-2 | NA | TRBV6-1 | NA | TGTGCCAGCAGTGAGGGGGGTGGCTATGGCTACACCTTC | CASSEGGGYGYTF
TRBJ1-2 | NA | TRBV7-9 | NA | TGTGCCAGCAGCTTAGAGGGCCAGGGAGGAGGTGGCTACACCTTC | CASSLEGQGGGGYTF
TRBJ2-7 | once | TRBV11-2 | NA | TGTGCCAGCAGTCAAACAAGTGTGGGGTGGGCCTACGAGCAGTACTTC | CASSQTSVGWAYEQYF
TRBJ2-6 | NA | TRBV5-4 | TRBD1 | TGTGCCAGCAGCTCCGGGACAGGGGTCTCGGGGGCCAACGTCCTGACTTTC | CASSSGTGVSGANVLTF
TRBJ2-2 | few | TRBV19 | NA | TGTGCCAGTAGTATCAGGGACACCGGGGAGCTGTTTTTT | CASSIRDTGELFF
TRBJ1-5 | NA | TRBV4-1 | NA | TGCGCCAGCAGCCCAGTAGGACAGCCCCAACAGCCCCAGCATTTT | CASSPVGQPQQPQHF
TRBJ2-7 | NA | TRBV4-2 | NA | TGTGCCAGCAGCCAAGAGGACGAGCAGTACTTC | CASSQEDEQYF
TRBJ1-1 | NA | TRBV28 | NA | TGTGCCAGCAGTTTCAGGGATCTCACTGAAGCTTTCTTT | CASSFRDLTEAFF
TRBJ1-4 | once | TRBV5-1 | NA | TGCGCCAGCAGCTTGGACCGTGCGGAAAAACTGTTTTTT | CASSLDRAEKLFF
TRBJ1-2 | NA | TRBV28 | TRBD1 | TGTGCCAGCAGTCTCCCCCATCCAGGGGGCTCTGGCTACACCTTC | CASSLPHPGGSGYTF
TRBJ1-1 | NA | TRBV25-1 | TRBD1 | TGTGCCAGCAGTCCGGGGGGACAGGGTATGAACACTGAAGCTTTCTTT | CASSPGGQGMNTEAFF
TRBJ2-3 | NA | TRBV21-1 | NA | TGTGCCAGCAGCAAAGTTCAGGGAGATACGCAGTATTTT | CASSKVQGDTQYF
TRBJ2-5 | NA | TRBV7-7 | NA | TGTGCCAGCAGCTTAGGACTCAGGGGAGGGCCAGAGACCCAGTACTTC | CASSLGLRGGPETQYF